The entry that follows covers one T cell receptor beta chain sequence. Method: immunoSEQ multiplex PCR; TCRdb's copy keeps in-frame clones and lacks some. Of some 390,000 clones in the sample, 80% to 90% were seen once. This sample is part of a study of Ad26.COV2.S vaccination and SARS-CoV-2 variants. V shed 3 bases and J shed 8 bases, with 18 bases lying between them. The CDR3 consists of 15 residues. The germline V gene encodes CDR1 SGHDT and CDR2 YYEEEE. Documented treatment: 19 received Ad26.COV2.S at low or high dose, single or two shots; roughly five received placebo; per-sample allocation not given. Day 63 after the first vaccine or placebo injection was the time point for sampling. Wuhan-strain SARS-CoV-2 spike was expressed by the Ad26 vector that made up the vaccine.

The sequencing used peripheral blood, collected in a trial of Ad26.COV2.S vaccine versus placebo. J is TRBJ2-1 and V is TRBV5-6; the D call may be TRBD1 or TRBD2 (5 bases each). This sequence originates from a person aged 18-60 years who received the Ad26.COV2.S COVID-19 vaccine or a placebo. This chain's CDR3 is CASSSWGSSWDEQFF. DNA of the CDR3: TGTGCCAGCAGCTCCTGGGGGTCCTCCTGGGATGAGCAGTTCTTC.